This entry lists 29 T cell receptor beta chains sequenced from one sample in a study of blood T cell repertoires in COVID-19. Assay used: immunoSEQ multiplex PCR; TCRdb lists only in-frame clones, some missing. Among about 370,000 clones listed, roughly nine tenths were seen once. Input material: peripheral blood. The origin of the receptors is a woman in her 30s with COVID-19, enrolled during active disease.

The J gene is TRBJ2-1, the V gene TRBV2, with 7 bases identical to TRBD1. The V and J ends lost 6 bases and 4 bases, in that order; junction bases with no gene match: 9. CDR3 length: 15 amino acids. From germline, CDR1 is SNHLY and CDR2 FYNNEI. In DNA form, the CDR3 reads TGTGCCAGCAGACCCAGACAGGGTTCATACAATGAGCAGTTCTTC. It is translated as CASRPRQGSYNEQFF.

The chain is built from TRBV3-1 (or the pseudogene TRBV3-2) and TRBJ1-4; the D is unclear. Deletions cut 2 bases from V and 4 bases from J, with 11 bases between. Germline values: CDR1 LGHDT, CDR2 YNNKEL (reference sequence). The CDR3 runs 15 residues. CDR3 in amino acids: CASSQMAVRNEKLFF. The DNA of the CDR3 is TGTGCCAGCAGCCAAATGGCCGTACGTAATGAAAAACTGTTTTTT.

This chain links TRBV7-8 with TRBJ1-1; D gene unclear. The CDR3 runs to 15 residues. Trimming removed 2 bases at V and 0 bases at J, with 10 bases between. Looked up from germline, CDR1 is SGHVS and CDR2 is FQNEAQ. DNA for the CDR3: TGTGCCAGCAGCTTACGTGGAGCCTTGAACACTGAAGCTTTCTTT. It specifies CASSLRGALNTEAFF. Full variable domain (remainder filled in from reference TRBV7-8 and TRBJ1-1): GAGVSQSPRYKVAKRGQDVALRCDPISGHVSLFWYQQALGQGPEFLTYFQNEAQLDKSGLPSDRFFAERPEGSVSTLKIQRTQQEDSAVYLCASSLRGALNTEAFFGQGTRLTVV.

The table lists this clone with a count of one. The chain combines TRBV28 with TRBJ2-5; maybe TRBD2 (7 bases). Germline V lookup: CDR1 MDHEN, CDR2 SYDVKM. The V end was cut by 7 bases, the J end by 3 bases, with 15 bases between. The CDR3 extends over 14 amino acids. For the CDR3, the DNA is TGTGCCAGCACTCCCGGGGGGCCCAAAGAGACCCAGTACTTC. Protein sequence: CASTPGGPKETQYF.

The chain's CDR3 is CASPPTRSSYNEQFF. Written as DNA, the CDR3 is TGTGCCAGCCCCCCAACGAGGAGCTCCTACAATGAGCAGTTCTTC. The chain combines TRBV2 with TRBJ2-1; no reliable D call. The CDR3 loop spans 15 amino acids. The V end was cut by 8 bases, the J end by 0 bases, with 14 bases between. Germline CDR1 is SNHLY and CDR2 is FYNNEI.

V and J are TRBV28 and TRBJ2-7, with 7 bases lining up with TRBD2. Looked up from germline, CDR1 is MDHEN and CDR2 is SYDVKM. The V and J ends lost 2 bases and 1 base, in that order; junction bases with no gene match: 5. This CDR3 is built from 15 residues. CDR3 bases: TGTGCCAGCAGTTTACTCGGGGGGTGGTCCTACGAGCAGTACTTC. It encodes CASSLLGGWSYEQYF.

This clone was seen a handful of times. The chain carries TRBV7-2 and TRBJ1-5; maybe TRBD1 (5 bases). The CDR3 loop spans 14 amino acids. CDR1 is SGHTA, CDR2 FQGNSA, per germline. V was pared by 2 bases and J by 8 bases, with 13 bases between. The chain's CDR3 is CASSLLTAGEPQHF. For the CDR3, the DNA is TGTGCCAGCAGCTTATTGACCGCGGGGGAGCCCCAGCATTTT.

The gene calls are TRBV2 and TRBJ2-5; possibly TRBD2 for D (7 bases). This CDR3 contains 16 residues. The germline gives CDR1 SNHLY, CDR2 FYNNEI. V was pared by 7 bases and J by 1 base, with 19 bases between. This chain's CDR3 is CASKSGRGAPQETQYF. The CDR3 coding sequence is TGTGCCAGCAAGTCGGGACGGGGGGCCCCCCAAGAGACCCAGTACTTC.

The chain has TRBV12-3 or TRBV12-4 and TRBJ1-2; 7 bases match TRBD1. The ends lost 6 bases at V and 1 base at J; junction bases unmatched: 2. This CDR3 is 13 amino acids long. The CDR3 DNA reads TGTGCCAGCAGGGGGGACAGTAACTATGGCTACACCTTC. Protein product: CASRGDSNYGYTF.

CDR3 sequence: CASSTDEGAHQPQHF. CDR3 bases: TGTGCCAGCAGTACCGACGAGGGGGCTCATCAGCCCCAGCATTTT. This sequence joins TRBV2 and TRBJ1-5, with 7 bases matching TRBD1. Germline CDR1 SNHLY, CDR2 FYNNEI. Unmatched junction bases numbered 9, after V lost 5 bases and J lost 5 bases. The CDR3 has 15 amino acids.

The rearrangement uses TRBV6-5 and TRBJ2-1; D is uncertain. Per germline, CDR1 MNHEY and CDR2 SVGAGI. CDR3 length equals 14 residues. The germline V and J ends were trimmed by 1 base and 5 bases, with 9 bases remaining between them. The CDR3 DNA follows: TGTGCCAGCAGTTACTACGACTCGGACAATGAGCAGTTCTTC. Amino acids: CASSYYDSDNEQFF.

The chain couples TRBV4-3 to TRBJ2-7, with 7 positions matching TRBD2. CDR3 length: 17 residues. Per germline, CDR1 LGHNA and CDR2 YSLEER. V trimming: 0 bases; J trimming: 3 bases; junction bases outside the gene matches: 11. CDR3 residues: CASSQDISGDRGYEQYF. The CDR3 DNA is TGCGCCAGCAGCCAAGATATAAGCGGGGACCGAGGCTACGAGCAGTACTTC.

The J gene is TRBJ2-7, the V gene TRBV10-3; 8 bases agree with TRBD1. With V trimmed by 7 bases and J by 5 bases, 7 bases remained unmatched. Germline assignment: CDR1 ENHRY and CDR2 SYGVKD. The CDR3 is 13 amino acids. CDR3 in amino acids: CAIKDRDFDEQYF. The CDR3 DNA sequence: TGTGCCATCAAGGACAGGGACTTTGACGAGCAGTACTTC.

CDR3 sequence (DNA): TGTGCCAGCAGTTACTCGACGGTAGGGAGGGGTAGAGAGACCCAGTACTTC. Translated: CASSYSTVGRGRETQYF. This rearrangement joins TRBV6-2 or TRBV6-3 to TRBJ2-5; TRBD2 agrees at 7 bases. Germline values: CDR1 MNHEY, CDR2 SVGEGT. With 0 bases clipped from V and 4 bases from J, the junction kept 11 bases outside the gene matches. The CDR3 extends over 17 amino acids.

V gene TRBV6-2 or TRBV6-3 combines with J gene TRBJ2-7; TRBD1 matches at 12 bases. This CDR3 spans 18 amino acids. V lost 3 bases and J lost 5; bases outside the gene matches: 14. Germline values: CDR1 MNHEY, CDR2 SVGEGT. CDR3 sequence (DNA): TGTGCCAGCAGTTATCCCATGTCCGGGACAGGGGGCCAAAACGAGCAGTACGTC. The encoded protein is CASSYPMSGTGGQNEQYV.

This rearrangement joins TRBV15 to TRBJ2-7; the D gene is possibly TRBD1 (5 bases). Germline CDR1 LNHNV, CDR2 YYDKDF (reference sequence). V was cut by 0 bases and J by 2 bases, with 8 bases left in between. The CDR3 has 14 amino acids. This CDR3 reads CATSRDRAAYEQYV. The CDR3 DNA reads as TGTGCCACCAGCAGAGACAGGGCCGCCTACGAGCAGTACGTC.

The V gene is TRBV2, the J gene TRBJ1-2, with no clear D. Trimming removed 8 bases at V and 5 bases at J, with 12 bases between. This CDR3 has 12 residues. Per germline, CDR1 SNHLY and CDR2 FYNNEI. CDR3 nucleotides: TGTGCCAGCCAGAGTGACAAGTATGGCTACACCTTC. It translates to CASQSDKYGYTF.

J is TRBJ1-1 and V is TRBV5-1; TRBD1 matches 7 bases. The CDR3 is made up of 15 amino acids. V was pared by 0 bases and J by 1 base, with 3 bases of the junction left unmatched. Germline CDR1 is SGHRS and CDR2 is YFSETQ. CDR3 sequence reads: CASSLEGARNTEAFF. CDR3 sequence (DNA): TGCGCCAGCAGCTTGGAGGGGGCGCGGAACACTGAAGCTTTCTTT. The variable domain in full, with the rest retrieved from reference TRBV5-1 and TRBJ1-1, is KAGVTQTPRYLIKTRGQQVTLSCSPISGHRSVSWYQQTPGQGLQFLFEYFSETQRNKGNFPGRFSGRQFSNSRSEMNVSTLELGDSALYLCASSLEGARNTEAFFGQGTRLTVV.

This rearrangement joins TRBV4-2 to TRBJ1-1; D unclear. There are 16 residues in the CDR3. The ends were cut back, 5 bases at V and 5 bases at J, with 21 bases in the middle. In germline, CDR1 is LGHNA, CDR2 YNFKEQ. The CDR3: CASSAREQAPGTEAFF. DNA for the CDR3: TGTGCCAGCAGCGCTAGAGAGCAGGCTCCGGGGACTGAAGCTTTCTTT.

J is TRBJ1-2 and V is TRBV2; D is unresolved. Germline CDR1 and CDR2: SNHLY and FYNNEI. This CDR3 has 14 residues. V lost 8 bases and J lost 1, with 14 bases in between. The CDR3 region has the DNA TGTGCCAGCTTCGTAGTCACAGATAACTATGGCTACACCTTC. The encoded protein is CASFVVTDNYGYTF.

DNA for the CDR3: TGTGCCAGCGGCGACAGGGTAGATACGCAGTATTTT. It encodes CASGDRVDTQYF. V is TRBV6-5 and J is TRBJ2-3; 7 bases are a match to TRBD1. Germline-derived CDR1 and CDR2 are MNHEY and SVGAGI. CDR3 length: 12 amino acids. The ends lost 8 bases at V and 5 bases at J; junction bases unmatched: 4.

The chain links TRBV7-2 to TRBJ2-1; 11 nucleotides match TRBD2. Germline CDR1 SGHTA, CDR2 FQGNSA. There are 17 residues in the CDR3. The V and J ends lost 4 bases and 3 bases, in that order; junction bases with no gene match: 8. The CDR3 spells CASSYQLAGELYNEQFF. DNA of the CDR3: TGTGCCAGCAGCTACCAACTAGCGGGAGAACTCTACAATGAGCAGTTCTTC. The variable domain in full, completed from reference TRBV7-2 and TRBJ2-1, reads GAGVSQSPSNKVTEKGKDVELRCDPISGHTALYWYRQSLGQGLEFLIYFQGNSAPDKSGLPSDRFSAERTGGSVSTLTIQRTQQEDSAVYLCASSYQLAGELYNEQFFGPGTRLTVL.

The V gene is TRBV7-2, the J gene TRBJ1-1; TRBD1 aligns across 11 bases. The J segment lost 1 base and the V segment lost 4 bases, leaving 8 bases of the junction unmatched. The CDR3 is 17 residues long. Germline CDR1 reads SGHTA; CDR2 reads FQGNSA. The CDR3 reads CASSWGGQGARNTEAFF. The CDR3 coding sequence is TGTGCCAGCAGCTGGGGCGGACAGGGGGCGCGGAACACTGAAGCTTTCTTT.

This clone was counted only a few times. The chain joins TRBV4-1 to TRBJ2-1; D might be TRBD1 (6 bases). This CDR3 comprises 15 residues. Deletions cut 1 base from V and 5 bases from J, with 12 bases between. Germline-derived CDR1 and CDR2 are MGHRA and YSYEKL. CDR3 DNA: TGCGCCAGCAGCCAAGGGGGACAAACGAACAATGAGCAGTTCTTC. It yields the protein CASSQGGQTNNEQFF.

V and J are TRBV5-1 and TRBJ1-2; a weak D match, TRBD1 (5 bases). The CDR3 loop spans 15 amino acids. Germline V gene data show CDR1 as SGHRS and CDR2 as YFSETQ. Trimming shortened V by 0 bases and J by 10 bases, and 19 bases separated the two germline ends. CDR3 protein: CASSLVGQEPRDYTF. CDR3 nucleotides: TGCGCCAGCAGCTTGGTAGGACAAGAACCACGCGACTACACCTTC.

This chain links TRBV5-1 with TRBJ2-1, with TRBD1 identical over 8 bases. CDR3 length: 15 amino acids. Germline V gene sequence: CDR1 SGHRS, CDR2 YFSETQ. Unmatched junction bases numbered 3, after V lost 2 bases and J lost 2 bases. CDR3 sequence (DNA): TGCGCCAGCAGCTTACAACAGGGGGCCTACAATGAGCAGTTCTTC. It translates to CASSLQQGAYNEQFF.

The V gene is TRBV28, the J gene TRBJ2-5; TRBD1 aligns across 11 bases. This CDR3 spans 13 amino acids. CDR1 and CDR2 (germline): MDHEN, SYDVKM. The V segment lost 8 bases and the J segment 4 bases; nucleotides outside the gene matches: 3. CDR3 region: CASGTGGAETQYF. The CDR3 DNA reads as TGTGCCAGCGGGACAGGGGGAGCAGAGACCCAGTACTTC.

The V call is TRBV5-3, the J call TRBJ1-2; possibly TRBD1 for D (6 bases). TRBV5-3 is sorted into the ORF group, with uncertain function. V shed 2 bases and J shed 8 bases, with 10 bases lying between them. The CDR3 is made up of 12 amino acids. This CDR3 is CARSLHRVGYTF. The CDR3 DNA is TGTGCCAGAAGCTTACACAGGGTAGGCTACACCTTC.

In regard to this clone: Other DNA sequences in the same sample also yield this CDR3. The rearrangement uses TRBV6-5 and TRBJ1-1; D is perhaps TRBD1 (5 bases). V dropped 2 bases and J dropped 4 bases, with 11 bases sitting between them. The CDR3 is made up of 14 amino acids. The germline V gene encodes CDR1 MNHEY and CDR2 SVGAGI. Here the CDR3 reads CASSYGGGGTEAFF. The CDR3 DNA sequence: TGTGCCAGCAGTTACGGGGGAGGCGGCACTGAAGCTTTCTTT.